This TCR beta chain is from a study of blood T cell repertoires in COVID-19. The data were produced by immunoSEQ multiplex PCR, yet TCRdb's version contains in-frame clones alone and is incomplete. The sample shows 280,000 or so clones, roughly 80% of them seen only once. CDR3 length: 13 amino acids. Germline assignment: CDR1 MNHEY and CDR2 SMNVEV (reference sequence). Unmatched junction bases numbered 6, after V lost 6 bases and J lost 5 bases. This TCR was sampled from a woman aged 50 to 60 who had recovered from COVID-19. The chain combines TRBV27 with TRBJ1-1, with 7 nucleotides matching TRBD1. Sequenced input: peripheral blood. The CDR3 spells CASSSQGRTEAFF. For the CDR3, the DNA is TGTGCCAGCAGCTCACAGGGGAGGACTGAAGCTTTCTTT.